This T cell receptor beta chain came from a study of control samples from healthy donors and cancer patients. Germline loops: CDR1 SGHRS, CDR2 YFSETQ. V lost 5 bases to trimming and J lost 1 base; unmatched junction nucleotides: 10. The CDR3 sequence is 17 residues long. TCRdb keeps only in-frame clones here, not all; method: immunoSEQ multiplex PCR. The table shows some 120,000 clones, with 80% to 95% occurring only once. The chain combines TRBV5-1 with TRBJ1-1, with 11 bases fitting TRBD1. The sequenced material came from blood. This receptor was identified in a woman between 18 and 29 years old in good health. The CDR3 bases are TGCGCCAGCAGTTACCAGGACAGGGGGCACCAGAACACTGAAGCTTTCTTT. It yields the protein CASSYQDRGHQNTEAFF.